Listed here are 10 T cell receptor beta chains from one sample, sequenced in a study of cytomegalovirus exposure and HLA in healthy donors. 13 Jbeta primers and 60 Vbeta primers were used for the PCR. Libraries were prepared by immunoSEQ multiplex PCR; TCRdb keeps only in-frame clonotypes and omits some of them. The data show over 200,000 clones, and the top ten clones hold roughly 0.98%. The material sequenced was PBMCs. Receptors originate from a woman aged 25 to 39 in good health and CMV-seropositive.

The V and J genes are TRBV11-2 and TRBJ1-5; D call uncertain. The CDR3 is 13 residues long. V was pared by 2 bases and J by 5 bases, with 7 bases between. The germline V gene encodes CDR1 SGHAT and CDR2 FQNNGV. The CDR3: CASSLIADQPQHF. The CDR3 DNA follows: TGTGCCAGCAGCTTAATCGCGGATCAGCCCCAGCATTTT.

The chain joins TRBV27 to TRBJ1-5; the match to TRBD1 covers 7 bases. Trimming removed 6 bases from V and 5 bases from J; junction bases left unmatched: 10. The CDR3 runs 15 residues. Germline values: CDR1 MNHEY, CDR2 SMNVEV (reference sequence). CDR3 bases: TGTGCCAGCAGCCCCCCTGACAGGGCATATCAGCCCCAGCATTTT. Translated, it gives CASSPPDRAYQPQHF.

This chain uses TRBV28 with TRBJ1-3; TRBD1 agrees at 9 bases. The CDR3 contains 15 residues. V lost 2 bases to trimming and J lost 9 bases; unmatched junction nucleotides: 8. Germline assignment: CDR1 MDHEN and CDR2 SYDVKM. For the CDR3, the DNA is TGTGCCAGCAGTTTAACGGGACAGGGCTGGAGCACCATATATTTT. Protein sequence: CASSLTGQGWSTIYF.

CDR3 amino acids: CASSLGQGAYEQYF. Written as DNA, the CDR3 is TGCGCCAGCAGCTTGGGACAGGGGGCCTACGAGCAGTACTTC. The chain is built from TRBV5-1 and TRBJ2-7; 9 nucleotides match TRBD1. The CDR3 is 14 residues long. From germline, CDR1 is SGHRS and CDR2 YFSETQ. With 0 bases clipped from V and 2 bases from J, the junction kept 0 bases outside the gene matches.

The rearrangement links TRBV9 to TRBJ2-3, with D unclear. V was trimmed by 4 bases and J by 3 bases, leaving 12 bases between them. The CDR3 runs 14 residues. Germline values: CDR1 SGDLS, CDR2 YYNGEE. The CDR3 DNA is TGTGCCAGCAGCCCGATAACCGGGACAGATACGCAGTATTTT. This sequence encodes CASSPITGTDTQYF.

The chain carries TRBV5-1 and TRBJ2-2; D is perhaps TRBD1 (5 bases). CDR3 length: 16 amino acids. Germline V gene lookup returns CDR1 SGHRS and CDR2 YFSETQ. Trimming pared 0 bases from V and 2 bases from J, leaving 11 bases between. The CDR3 sequence: CASSLGIQGNTGELFF. The CDR3 DNA reads as TGCGCCAGCAGCTTGGGGATCCAGGGCAACACCGGGGAGCTGTTTTTT.

The genes are TRBV6-5 and TRBJ2-7, with D perhaps TRBD1 (6 bases). The CDR3 sequence is 15 residues long. CDR1 is MNHEY and CDR2 is SVGAGI in the germline V gene. V was trimmed by 0 bases and J by 5 bases, leaving 14 bases between them. This CDR3 reads CASSYSQRQDDEQYF. Written as DNA, the CDR3 is TGTGCCAGCAGTTACTCTCAGCGACAGGACGACGAGCAGTACTTC.

The V gene is TRBV5-4, the J gene TRBJ2-7; 7 positions agree with TRBD1. Germline V gives CDR1 SGHNT, CDR2 YYREEE (reference sequence). CDR3 length: 13 residues. The ends lost 0 bases at V and 3 bases at J; junction bases unmatched: 0. The CDR3 is CASSLDRGYEQYF. The CDR3 DNA is TGTGCCAGCAGCTTGGACAGGGGCTACGAGCAGTACTTC. Full variable domain (outside the CDR3, taken from reference TRBV5-4 and TRBJ2-7): ETGVTQSPTHLIKTRGQQVTLRCSSQSGHNTVSWYQQALGQGPQFIFQYYREEENGRGNFPPRFSGLQFPNYSSELNVNALELDDSALYLCASSLDRGYEQYFGPGTRLTVT.

The CDR3 is CASTTPGLASYNEQFF. DNA of the CDR3: TGTGCCAGCACAACGCCGGGACTAGCGTCCTACAATGAGCAGTTCTTC. The rearrangement links TRBV2 to TRBJ2-1; 10 bases fit TRBD2. Germline V CDR1 and CDR2: SNHLY, FYNNEI. V shed 7 bases and J 1 base; nucleotides not matched to a gene: 7. CDR3 length equals 16 residues.

The rearrangement joins TRBV15 to TRBJ2-1; 8 bases match TRBD1. In germline, CDR1 is LNHNV, CDR2 YYDKDF (reference sequence). CDR3 length: 17 amino acids. The junction had 17 bases not matched to a gene; V was cut back by 4 bases and J by 9 bases. The CDR3 loop is CATSKGGGDRGSLEQFF. The CDR3 nucleotides read TGTGCCACCAGCAAGGGTGGCGGAGACAGGGGTTCTCTTGAGCAGTTCTTC.